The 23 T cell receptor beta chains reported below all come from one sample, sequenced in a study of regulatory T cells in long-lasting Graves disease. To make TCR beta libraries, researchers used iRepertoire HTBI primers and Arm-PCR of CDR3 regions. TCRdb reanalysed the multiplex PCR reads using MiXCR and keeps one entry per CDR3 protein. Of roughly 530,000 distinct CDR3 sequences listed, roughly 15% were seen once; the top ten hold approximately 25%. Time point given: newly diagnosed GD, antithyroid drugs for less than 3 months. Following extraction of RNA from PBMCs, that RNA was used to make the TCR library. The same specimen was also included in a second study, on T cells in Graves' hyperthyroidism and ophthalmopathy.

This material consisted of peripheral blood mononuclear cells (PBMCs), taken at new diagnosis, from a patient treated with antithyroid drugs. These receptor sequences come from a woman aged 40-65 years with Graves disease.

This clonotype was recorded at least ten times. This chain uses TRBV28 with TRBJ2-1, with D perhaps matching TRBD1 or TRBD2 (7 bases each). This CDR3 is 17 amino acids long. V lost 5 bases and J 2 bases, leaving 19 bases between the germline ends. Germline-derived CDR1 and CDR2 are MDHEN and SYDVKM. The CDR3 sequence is CASSTPGGALTYNEQFF. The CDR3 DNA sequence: TGTGCCAGCAGTACTCCAGGGGGGGCCCTTACCTACAATGAGCAGTTCTTC.

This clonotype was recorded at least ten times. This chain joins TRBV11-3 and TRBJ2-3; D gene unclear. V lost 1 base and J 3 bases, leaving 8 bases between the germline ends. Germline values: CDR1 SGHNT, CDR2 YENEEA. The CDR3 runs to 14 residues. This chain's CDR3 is CASSLVSGTDTQYF. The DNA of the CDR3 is TGTGCCAGCAGCTTAGTGTCCGGGACAGATACGCAGTATTTT.

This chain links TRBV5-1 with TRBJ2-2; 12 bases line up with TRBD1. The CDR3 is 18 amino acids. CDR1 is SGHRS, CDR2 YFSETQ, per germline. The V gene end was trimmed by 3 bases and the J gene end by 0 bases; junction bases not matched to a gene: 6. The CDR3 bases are TGCGCCAGCAGCTCCGGGACAGGGGGCCTAACGAACACCGGGGAGCTGTTTTTT. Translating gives CASSSGTGGLTNTGELFF.

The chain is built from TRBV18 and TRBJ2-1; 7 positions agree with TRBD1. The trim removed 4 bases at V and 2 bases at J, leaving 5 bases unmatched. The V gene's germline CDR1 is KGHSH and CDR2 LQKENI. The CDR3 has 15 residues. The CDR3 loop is CASSLGQATYNEQFF. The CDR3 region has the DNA TGTGCCAGCTCACTAGGACAGGCGACCTACAATGAGCAGTTCTTC.

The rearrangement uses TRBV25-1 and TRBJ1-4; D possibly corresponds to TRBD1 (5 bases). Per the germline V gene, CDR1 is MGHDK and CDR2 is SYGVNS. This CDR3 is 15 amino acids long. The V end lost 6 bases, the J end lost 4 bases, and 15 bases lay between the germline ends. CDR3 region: CASSETEGRNEKLFF. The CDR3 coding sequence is TGTGCCAGCAGCGAGACGGAGGGACGTAATGAAAAACTGTTTTTT.

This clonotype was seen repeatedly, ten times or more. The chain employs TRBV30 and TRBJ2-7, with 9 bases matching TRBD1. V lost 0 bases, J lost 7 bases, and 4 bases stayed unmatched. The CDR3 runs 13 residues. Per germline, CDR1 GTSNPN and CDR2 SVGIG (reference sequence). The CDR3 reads CAWSVHRGLEQYF. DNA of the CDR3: TGTGCCTGGAGTGTACACAGGGGGCTGGAGCAGTACTTC.

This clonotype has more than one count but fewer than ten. CDR3 DNA: TGCGCCAGCAGCTTGGTTAGCGGGCAAGATACGCAGTATTTT. Its protein product is CASSLVSGQDTQYF. V gene TRBV5-1 combines with J gene TRBJ2-3, with 7 positions matching TRBD2. The CDR3 has 14 amino acids. The ends lost 0 bases at V and 5 bases at J; junction bases unmatched: 3. The germline CDR1 and CDR2 sequences are SGHRS and YFSETQ.

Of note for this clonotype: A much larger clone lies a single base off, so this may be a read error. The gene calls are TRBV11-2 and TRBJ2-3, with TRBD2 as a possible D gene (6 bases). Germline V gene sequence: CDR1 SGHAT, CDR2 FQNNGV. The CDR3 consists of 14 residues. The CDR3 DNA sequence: TGTGCCAGCAGCTCTCGCCTGACGGGGACTGAAGCTTACTTT. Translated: CASSSRLTGTEAYF.

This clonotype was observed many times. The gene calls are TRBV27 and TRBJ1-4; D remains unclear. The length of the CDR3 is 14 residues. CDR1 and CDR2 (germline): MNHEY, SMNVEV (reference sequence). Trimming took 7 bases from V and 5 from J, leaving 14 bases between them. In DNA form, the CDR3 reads TGTGCCAGCACCCTGTTCCGGGGAAATGAAAAACTGTTTTTT. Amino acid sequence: CASTLFRGNEKLFF.

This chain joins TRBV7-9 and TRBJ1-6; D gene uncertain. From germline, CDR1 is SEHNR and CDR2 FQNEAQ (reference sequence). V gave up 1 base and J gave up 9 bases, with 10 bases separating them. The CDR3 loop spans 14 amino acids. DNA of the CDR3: TGTGCCAGCAGCTTAGGGTCAGATCCTTCACCCCTCCACTTT. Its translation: CASSLGSDPSPLHF.

This chain's CDR3 is CASSLEVAGITNEKLFF. CDR3 coding DNA: TGCGCCAGCAGCTTGGAGGTGGCAGGGATAACTAATGAAAAACTGTTTTTT. The chain joins TRBV5-1 to TRBJ1-4; D is perhaps TRBD1 (5 bases). Trimming shortened V by 0 bases and J by 1 base, and 13 bases separated the two germline ends. Germline V gives CDR1 SGHRS, CDR2 YFSETQ. This CDR3 spans 17 amino acids.

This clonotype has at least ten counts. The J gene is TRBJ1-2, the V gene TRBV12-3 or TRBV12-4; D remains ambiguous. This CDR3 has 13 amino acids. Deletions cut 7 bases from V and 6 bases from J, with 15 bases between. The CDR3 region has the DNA TGTGCCAGCACCCCGCCGGGAGGCGATGGCTACACCTTC. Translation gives CASTPPGGDGYTF.

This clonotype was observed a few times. The CDR3: CASTPGGAYNSPLHF. CDR3 DNA sequence: TGTGCCAGCACCCCCGGTGGGGCTTATAATTCACCCCTCCACTTT. The chain has TRBV5-5 and TRBJ1-6; tentative D call: TRBD1 (5 bases). Trimming stripped 6 bases from V and 4 bases from J, with 14 bases between. The CDR3 runs 15 residues. Germline assignment: CDR1 SGHKS and CDR2 YYEKEE (reference sequence).

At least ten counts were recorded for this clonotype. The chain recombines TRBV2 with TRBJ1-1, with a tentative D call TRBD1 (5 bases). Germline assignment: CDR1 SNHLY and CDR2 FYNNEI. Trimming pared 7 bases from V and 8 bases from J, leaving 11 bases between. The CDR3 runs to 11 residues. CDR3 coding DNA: TGTGCCAGCAAGTGGGGCCCAGAAGCTTTCTTT. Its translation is CASKWGPEAFF.

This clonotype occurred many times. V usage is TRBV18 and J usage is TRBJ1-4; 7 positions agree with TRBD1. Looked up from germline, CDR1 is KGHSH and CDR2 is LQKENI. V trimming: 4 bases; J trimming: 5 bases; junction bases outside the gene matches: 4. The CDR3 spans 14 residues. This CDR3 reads CASSLQGINEKLFF. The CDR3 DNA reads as TGTGCCAGCTCACTACAGGGGATAAATGAAAAACTGTTTTTT. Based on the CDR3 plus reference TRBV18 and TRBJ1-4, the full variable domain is NAGVMQNPRHLVRRRGQEARLRCSPMKGHSHVYWYRQLPEEGLKFMVYLQKENIIDESGMPKERFSAEFPKEGPSILRIQQVVRGDSAAYFCASSLQGINEKLFFGSGTQLSVL.

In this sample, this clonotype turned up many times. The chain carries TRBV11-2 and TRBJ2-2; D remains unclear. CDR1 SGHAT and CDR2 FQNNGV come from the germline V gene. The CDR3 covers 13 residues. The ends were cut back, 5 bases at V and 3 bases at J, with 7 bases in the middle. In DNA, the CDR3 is TGTGCCAGCAGCCCAGCATACACCGGGGAGCTGTTTTTT. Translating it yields CASSPAYTGELFF. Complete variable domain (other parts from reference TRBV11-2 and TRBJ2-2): EAGVAQSPRYKIIEKRQSVAFWCNPISGHATLYWYQQILGQGPKLLIQFQNNGVVDDSQLPKDRFSAERLKGVDSTLKIQPAKLEDSAVYLCASSPAYTGELFFGEGSRLTVL.

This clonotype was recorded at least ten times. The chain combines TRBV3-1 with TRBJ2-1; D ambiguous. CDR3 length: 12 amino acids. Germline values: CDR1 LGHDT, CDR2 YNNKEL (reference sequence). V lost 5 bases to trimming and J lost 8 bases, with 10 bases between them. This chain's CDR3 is CASSVHKDEQFF. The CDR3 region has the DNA TGTGCCAGCAGCGTACATAAGGATGAGCAGTTCTTC.

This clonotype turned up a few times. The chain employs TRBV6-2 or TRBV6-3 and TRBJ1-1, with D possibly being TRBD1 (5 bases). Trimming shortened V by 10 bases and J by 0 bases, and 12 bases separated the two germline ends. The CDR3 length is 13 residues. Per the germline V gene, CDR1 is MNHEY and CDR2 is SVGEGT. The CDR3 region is CATPRGLNTEAFF. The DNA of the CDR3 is TGTGCCACGCCGAGGGGACTGAACACTGAAGCTTTCTTT.

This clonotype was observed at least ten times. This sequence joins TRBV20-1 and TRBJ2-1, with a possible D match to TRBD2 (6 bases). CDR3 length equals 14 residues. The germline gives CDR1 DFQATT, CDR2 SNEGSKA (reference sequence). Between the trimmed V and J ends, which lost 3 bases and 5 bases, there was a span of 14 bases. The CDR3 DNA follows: TGCAGTGCTAGTGCGGGGAATAGCAACAATGAGCAGTTCTTC. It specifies CSASAGNSNNEQFF.

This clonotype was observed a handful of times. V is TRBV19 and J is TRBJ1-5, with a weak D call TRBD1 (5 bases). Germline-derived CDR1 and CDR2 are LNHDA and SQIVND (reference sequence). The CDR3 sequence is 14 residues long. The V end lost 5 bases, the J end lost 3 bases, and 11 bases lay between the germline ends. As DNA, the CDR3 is TGTGCCAGTAGTTGGGCAGGGAACAATCAGCCCCAGCATTTT. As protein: CASSWAGNNQPQHF. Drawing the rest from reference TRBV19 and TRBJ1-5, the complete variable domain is DGGITQSPKYLFRKEGQNVTLSCEQNLNHDAMYWYRQDPGQGLRLIYYSQIVNDFQKGDIAEGYSVSREKKESFPLTVTSAQKNPTAFYLCASSWAGNNQPQHFGDGTRLSIL.

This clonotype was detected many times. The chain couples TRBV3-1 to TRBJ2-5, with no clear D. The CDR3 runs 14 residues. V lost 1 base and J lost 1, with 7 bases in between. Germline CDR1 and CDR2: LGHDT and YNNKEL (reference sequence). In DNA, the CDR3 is TGTGCCAGCAGCCAAGCCAGGATCCAAGAGACCCAGTACTTC. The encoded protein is CASSQARIQETQYF.

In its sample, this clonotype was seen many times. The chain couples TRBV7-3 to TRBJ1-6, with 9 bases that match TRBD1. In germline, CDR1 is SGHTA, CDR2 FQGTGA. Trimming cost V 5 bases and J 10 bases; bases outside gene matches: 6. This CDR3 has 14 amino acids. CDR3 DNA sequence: TGTGCCAGCAGCCCCGGGACAGGGAGCTCACCCCTCCACTTT. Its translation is CASSPGTGSSPLHF.

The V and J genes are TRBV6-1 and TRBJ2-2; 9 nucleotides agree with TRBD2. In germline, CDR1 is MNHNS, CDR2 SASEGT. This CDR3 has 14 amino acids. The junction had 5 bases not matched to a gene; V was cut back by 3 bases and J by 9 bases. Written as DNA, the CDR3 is TGTGCCAGCAGTGATGTGCGGGGGGGCCGGGAGCTGTTTTTT. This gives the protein CASSDVRGGRELFF.